This TCR beta chain emerged from a study of CD8 T cells in Susac syndrome. The CDR3 totals 13 residues. Germline lookup yields CDR1 MNHNY and CDR2 SVGAGI (reference sequence). V trimming: 10 bases; J trimming: 5 bases; junction bases outside the gene matches: 11. Random hexamers were used to reverse transcribe an amount of roughly 0.5 to 1 ug RNA. Using its own MiXCR run on the immunoSEQ multiplex PCR reads, TCRdb lists one record per CDR3 protein. The sample has hundreds of thousands of distinct CDR3 sequences, roughly 85% seen once. The specimen was CD8+ T cells from PBMCs. This clonotype originated in a human donor with multiple sclerosis. V usage is TRBV6-6 and J usage is TRBJ2-7; 7 bases line up with TRBD2. CDR3 sequence: CATSAGVLHEQYF. As DNA, the CDR3 is TGTGCCACTTCGGCGGGAGTGTTGCACGAGCAGTACTTC.